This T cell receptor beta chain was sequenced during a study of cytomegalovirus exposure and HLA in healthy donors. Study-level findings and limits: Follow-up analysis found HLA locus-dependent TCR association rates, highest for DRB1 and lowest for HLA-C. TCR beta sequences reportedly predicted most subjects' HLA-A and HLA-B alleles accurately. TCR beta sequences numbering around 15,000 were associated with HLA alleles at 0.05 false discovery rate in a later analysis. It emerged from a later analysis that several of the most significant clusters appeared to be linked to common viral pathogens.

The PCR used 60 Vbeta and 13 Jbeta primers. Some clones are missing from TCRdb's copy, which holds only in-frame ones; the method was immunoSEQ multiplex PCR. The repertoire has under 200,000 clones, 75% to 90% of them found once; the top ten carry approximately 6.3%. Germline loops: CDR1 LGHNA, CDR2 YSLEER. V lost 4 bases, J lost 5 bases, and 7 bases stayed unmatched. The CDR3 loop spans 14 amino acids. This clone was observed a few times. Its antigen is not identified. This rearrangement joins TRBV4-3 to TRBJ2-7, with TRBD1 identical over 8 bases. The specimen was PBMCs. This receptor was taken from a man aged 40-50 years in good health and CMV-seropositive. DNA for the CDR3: TGCGCCAGCAGCCGCGGACAGGGCTGGGACGAGCAGTACTTC. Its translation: CASSRGQGWDEQYF.